The 26 T cell receptor beta chains below come from one sample, sequenced in a study of blood T cell repertoires in COVID-19. TCRdb's copy holds only in-frame clones and misses some; the assay was immunoSEQ multiplex PCR. Of approximately 360,000 clones in the sample, 85% to 90% are singletons; the top ten hold about 6.5%. Sequenced sample: peripheral blood. All receptors derive from a young man with active or convalescent COVID-19.

The chain recombines TRBV4-2 with TRBJ2-7; tentatively, D is TRBD2 (6 bases). Trimming cost V 2 bases and J 5 bases, with 13 bases left between them. This CDR3 is built from 14 residues. Germline V gene lookup returns CDR1 LGHNA and CDR2 YNFKEQ. CDR3 DNA sequence: TGTGCCAGCAGCCAAAAGGAGGGGCCAGACGAGCAGTACTTC. Encoded protein: CASSQKEGPDEQYF.

The chain recombines TRBV9 with TRBJ2-7; 9 bases line up with TRBD2. Germline V gene lookup returns CDR1 SGDLS and CDR2 YYNGEE. The ends lost 0 bases at V and 2 bases at J; junction bases unmatched: 3. There are 15 residues in the CDR3. The CDR3 region has the DNA TGTGCCAGCAGCGTAGTGACTAGCGGCCCCTACGAGCAGTACTTC. Translated: CASSVVTSGPYEQYF.

Here the CDR3 reads CASSGTVAYGYTF. CDR3 DNA: TGTGCCAGCAGCGGGACAGTCGCCTATGGCTACACCTTC. V and J are TRBV6-5 and TRBJ1-2; TRBD1 agrees at 7 bases. This CDR3 is built from 13 residues. Germline assignment: CDR1 MNHEY and CDR2 SVGAGI. V dropped 6 bases and J dropped 4; count of bases not matched to a gene: 5.

The V gene is TRBV7-2, the J gene TRBJ2-7, with D uncertain. Per the germline V gene, CDR1 is SGHTA and CDR2 is FQGNSA. CDR3 size: 13 residues. V lost 2 bases to trimming and J lost 2 bases, with 7 bases between them. CDR3 sequence reads: CASSLHSTYEQYF. Written as DNA, the CDR3 is TGTGCCAGCAGCTTACACAGTACCTACGAGCAGTACTTC.

This sequence joins TRBV4-2 and TRBJ2-6, with 10 bases matching TRBD1. After removal of 0 bases from V and 1 base from J, the junction contained 9 bases not matched to a gene. Germline CDR1 is LGHNA and CDR2 is YNFKEQ. The CDR3 runs to 20 residues. CDR3 protein: CASSQDPGQGTDSGANVLTF. CDR3 in DNA: TGTGCCAGCAGCCAAGATCCGGGACAGGGGACTGATTCTGGGGCCAACGTCCTGACTTTC.

The V and J genes are TRBV7-9 and TRBJ1-1, with 8 bases fitting TRBD1. The CDR3 contains 13 residues. With 5 bases clipped from V and 6 bases from J, the junction kept 5 bases outside the gene matches. Per germline, CDR1 SEHNR and CDR2 FQNEAQ (reference sequence). Here the CDR3 reads CASSGTGGPEAFF. The CDR3 nucleotides are TGTGCCAGCAGCGGCACAGGGGGGCCTGAAGCTTTCTTT.

The rearrangement uses TRBV28 and TRBJ1-2; TRBD1 is a possible D gene (6 bases). V lost 6 bases and J 5 bases, leaving 13 bases between the germline ends. This CDR3 has 13 residues. Germline V gene lookup returns CDR1 MDHEN and CDR2 SYDVKM. CDR3 nucleotide sequence: TGTGCCAGCAGCTCCGGGACACCGTATGGCTACACCTTC. Its translation is CASSSGTPYGYTF.

The J gene is TRBJ1-6, the V gene TRBV7-2; 11 bases map to TRBD1. The CDR3 is 17 residues long. The J segment lost 7 bases and the V segment lost 5 bases, leaving 10 bases of the junction unmatched. Germline CDR1 reads SGHTA; CDR2 reads FQGNSA. The CDR3 coding sequence is TGTGCCAGCAGCAAAACAGTGGGGACAGGGGGGAATTCACCCCTCCACTTT. Encoded protein: CASSKTVGTGGNSPLHF.

This chain links TRBV28 with TRBJ1-3; TRBD1 is a possible D gene (5 bases). The CDR3 contains 16 residues. V lost 7 bases and J lost 0, with 16 bases in between. Germline-derived CDR1 and CDR2 are MDHEN and SYDVKM. CDR3: CASTPGGPYSGNTIYF. CDR3 bases: TGTGCCAGCACCCCGGGGGGACCCTACTCTGGAAACACCATATATTTT.

This chain links TRBV14 with TRBJ1-1; 10 bases are a match to TRBD1. The CDR3 spans 15 residues. J was trimmed by 1 base and V by 2 bases; bases with no gene match: 1. The germline gives CDR1 SGHDN, CDR2 FVKESK. Here the CDR3 reads CASSQRTGGNTEAFF. CDR3 DNA: TGTGCCAGCAGCCAACGGACAGGGGGGAACACTGAAGCTTTCTTT.

V is TRBV6-5 and J is TRBJ1-2; 7 bases agree with TRBD1. The CDR3 contains 15 residues. The junction had 11 bases not matched to a gene; V was cut back by 6 bases and J by 4 bases. Germline CDR1 is MNHEY and CDR2 is SVGAGI. The CDR3 DNA sequence: TGTGCCAGCAGAGGAACAGGGGCTTTGGGCTATGGCTACACCTTC. This sequence encodes CASRGTGALGYGYTF.

The chain links TRBV5-1 to TRBJ1-2; D gene uncertain. V was cut by 3 bases and J by 7 bases, with 13 bases left in between. This CDR3 region has 13 residues. Germline CDR1 is SGHRS and CDR2 is YFSETQ. The chain's CDR3 is CASSSTVTTGYTF. The CDR3 DNA follows: TGCGCCAGCAGCTCGACTGTAACTACTGGCTACACCTTC.

This sequence joins TRBV6-5 and TRBJ1-1, with D maybe TRBD1 (6 bases). The CDR3 sequence is 15 residues long. V dropped 5 bases and J dropped 3 bases, with 16 bases sitting between them. CDR1 and CDR2 (germline): MNHEY, SVGAGI. The CDR3 loop reads CASSPSRQGYTEAFF. The CDR3 nucleotides are TGTGCCAGCAGTCCAAGTCGGCAGGGGTACACTGAAGCTTTCTTT.

The rearrangement uses TRBV29-1 and TRBJ1-2; D gene uncertain. The CDR3 has 13 amino acids. V was shortened by 3 bases and J by 0 bases, with 8 bases between the two germline ends. The germline V gene has CDR1 SQVTM and CDR2 ANQGSEA. CDR3 sequence (DNA): TGCAGCGTTGACCCAGAAACTAACTATGGCTACACCTTC. Its protein product is CSVDPETNYGYTF.

V usage is TRBV7-9 and J usage is TRBJ1-4, with TRBD1 matching over 8 bases. The CDR3 loop spans 18 amino acids. Germline lookup yields CDR1 SEHNR and CDR2 FQNEAQ (reference sequence). V gave up 1 base and J gave up 7 bases; unmatched junction bases: 14. The CDR3 coding sequence is TGTGCCAGCAGCTTAGGCAGGGGGCAGTACTTTGGAGGTGAAAAACTGTTTTTT. It codes for CASSLGRGQYFGGEKLFF.

The chain employs TRBV11-2 and TRBJ2-1; 9 bases are shared with TRBD1. The CDR3 length is 14 residues. From germline, CDR1 is SGHAT and CDR2 FQNNGV. V shed 5 bases and J 8 bases; nucleotides not matched to a gene: 7. Here the CDR3 reads CASSPGTGRYEQFF. The DNA for the CDR3 is TGTGCCAGCAGCCCCGGGACAGGGAGGTATGAGCAGTTCTTC.

This rearrangement joins TRBV28 to TRBJ1-2; 7 bases agree with TRBD1. This CDR3 has 11 amino acids. Germline V gives CDR1 MDHEN, CDR2 SYDVKM. For the CDR3, the DNA is TGTGCGGTAGGGGGCGACTGGGGCTACACCTTC. This gives the protein CAVGGDWGYTF.

V is TRBV19 and J is TRBJ2-5; no definite D call. The CDR3 contains 16 residues. Germline CDR1 is LNHDA and CDR2 is SQIVND (reference sequence). V shed 1 base and J shed 4 bases, with 16 bases lying between them. The CDR3: CASSIGYTSRSETQYF. CDR3 bases: TGTGCCAGTAGTATAGGGTATACTTCACGATCAGAGACCCAGTACTTC.

The rearrangement joins TRBV4-3 to TRBJ2-7; 10 bases map to TRBD2. From germline, CDR1 is LGHNA and CDR2 YSLEER. V lost 1 base to trimming and J lost 4 bases; unmatched junction nucleotides: 7. This CDR3 has 16 amino acids. Written as DNA, the CDR3 is TGCGCCAGCAGCCAAGGAGCGGGAGGGGTTTATTACGAGCAGTACTTC. Protein product: CASSQGAGGVYYEQYF.

This sequence joins TRBV5-5 and TRBJ1-4, with a tentative D call TRBD1 (6 bases). This CDR3 has 14 residues. V gave up 0 bases and J gave up 11 bases, with 14 bases separating them. CDR1 is SGHKS and CDR2 is YYEKEE in the germline V gene (reference sequence). CDR3 nucleotides: TGTGCCAGCAGCTTGGATAGACAGAGGGGGAAACTGTTTTTT. It codes for CASSLDRQRGKLFF.

The rearrangement links TRBV9 to TRBJ2-5; no definite D call. The length of the CDR3 is 15 residues. V lost 1 base and J 3 bases, leaving 13 bases between the germline ends. The germline gives CDR1 SGDLS, CDR2 YYNGEE. CDR3 loop: CASSVQTRKEETQYF. Here the CDR3 DNA reads TGTGCCAGCAGCGTACAGACACGTAAGGAAGAGACCCAGTACTTC.

V and J are TRBV5-1 and TRBJ2-3; 7 bases line up with TRBD1. The V and J ends lost 4 bases and 2 bases, in that order; junction bases with no gene match: 7. Germline assignment: CDR1 SGHRS and CDR2 YFSETQ. The CDR3 is made up of 15 amino acids. The chain's CDR3 is CASSPETGNTDTQYF. As DNA, the CDR3 is TGCGCCAGCAGCCCAGAGACAGGGAACACAGATACGCAGTATTTT.

The rearrangement links TRBV7-9 to TRBJ1-2; D might be TRBD1 (5 bases). This CDR3 comprises 13 residues. CDR1 is SEHNR, CDR2 FQNEAQ, per germline (reference sequence). V was clipped by 5 bases and J by 8 bases, with 15 bases between them. The CDR3 region is CASSEGTRAGYTF. In DNA, the CDR3 is TGTGCCAGCAGCGAGGGGACTCGGGCGGGCTACACCTTC.

The chain combines TRBV6-2 or TRBV6-3 with TRBJ1-1; the D gene is possibly TRBD1 (6 bases). The CDR3 has 19 residues. Germline V gene lookup returns CDR1 MNHEY and CDR2 SVGEGT. V lost 2 bases and J 0 bases, leaving 22 bases between the germline ends. CDR3 nucleotides: TGTGCCAGCAGTTACAGGGGGTGGCGTCAGGGCCCCATGAACACTGAAGCTTTCTTT. This encodes CASSYRGWRQGPMNTEAFF.

The table lists this clone with a few counts. The chain is built from TRBV6-5 and TRBJ2-7; D might be TRBD1 (5 bases). Trimming cost V 0 bases and J 0 bases, with 12 bases left between them. Germline V gene data show CDR1 as MNHEY and CDR2 as SVGAGI. The CDR3 has 16 residues. CDR3 DNA sequence: TGTGCCAGCAGTTACTCGAAGGGCCAGGGCTCCTACGAGCAGTACTTC. Its protein is CASSYSKGQGSYEQYF.

The chain is built from TRBV4-2 and TRBJ1-2; 8 bases are a match to TRBD1. V was clipped by 4 bases and J by 6 bases; unmatched bases: 13. CDR1 and CDR2 from the germline V gene are LGHNA and YNFKEQ. CDR3 size: 16 residues. CDR3 bases: TGTGCCAGCAGCCGCGACCCCGGACAGGGAGTTGATGGCTACACCTTC. It yields the protein CASSRDPGQGVDGYTF.